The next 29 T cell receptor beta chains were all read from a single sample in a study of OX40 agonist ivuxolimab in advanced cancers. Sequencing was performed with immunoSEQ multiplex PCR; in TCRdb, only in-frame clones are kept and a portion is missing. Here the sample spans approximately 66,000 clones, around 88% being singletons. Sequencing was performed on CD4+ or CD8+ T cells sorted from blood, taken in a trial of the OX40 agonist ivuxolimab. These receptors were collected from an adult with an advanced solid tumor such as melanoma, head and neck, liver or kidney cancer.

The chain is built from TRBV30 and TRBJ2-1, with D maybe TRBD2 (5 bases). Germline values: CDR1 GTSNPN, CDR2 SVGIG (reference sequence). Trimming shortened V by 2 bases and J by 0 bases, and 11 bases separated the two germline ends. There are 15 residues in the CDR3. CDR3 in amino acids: CAWSLTTSSYNEQFF. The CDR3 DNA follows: TGTGCCTGGAGTTTGACTACGAGCTCCTACAATGAGCAGTTCTTC.

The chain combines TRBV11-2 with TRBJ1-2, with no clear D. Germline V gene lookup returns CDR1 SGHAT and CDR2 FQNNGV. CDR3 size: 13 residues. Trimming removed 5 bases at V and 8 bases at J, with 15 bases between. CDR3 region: CASSGQVTGGYTF. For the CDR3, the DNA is TGTGCCAGCAGCGGGCAGGTGACGGGAGGCTACACCTTC.

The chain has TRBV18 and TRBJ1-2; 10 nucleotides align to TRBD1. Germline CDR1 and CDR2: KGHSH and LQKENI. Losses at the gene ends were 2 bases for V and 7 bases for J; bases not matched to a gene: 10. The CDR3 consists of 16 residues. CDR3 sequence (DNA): TGTGCCAGCTCACCAAGATCGACAGGGGGCAGCAGTGGCTACACCTTC. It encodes CASSPRSTGGSSGYTF.

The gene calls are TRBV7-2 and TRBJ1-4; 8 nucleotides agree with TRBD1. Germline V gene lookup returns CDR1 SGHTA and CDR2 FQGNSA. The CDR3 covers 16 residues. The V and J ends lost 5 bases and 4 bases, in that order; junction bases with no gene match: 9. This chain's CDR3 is CASSTGQGGFNEKLFF. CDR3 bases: TGTGCCAGCAGCACCGGACAGGGAGGTTTTAATGAAAAACTGTTTTTT. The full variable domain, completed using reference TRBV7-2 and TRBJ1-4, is GAGVSQSPSNKVTEKGKDVELRCDPISGHTALYWYRQSLGQGLEFLIYFQGNSAPDKSGLPSDRFSAERTGGSVSTLTIQRTQQEDSAVYLCASSTGQGGFNEKLFFGSGTQLSVL.

CDR3 sequence (DNA): TGTGCCAGCAGTCGGGACAGGGAGACCTACGAGCAGTACTTC. This codes for CASSRDRETYEQYF. This chain joins TRBV6-5 and TRBJ2-7; TRBD1 matches at 9 bases. Germline assignment: CDR1 MNHEY and CDR2 SVGAGI. The V gene end was trimmed by 5 bases and the J gene end by 2 bases; junction bases not matched to a gene: 4. CDR3 size: 14 residues.

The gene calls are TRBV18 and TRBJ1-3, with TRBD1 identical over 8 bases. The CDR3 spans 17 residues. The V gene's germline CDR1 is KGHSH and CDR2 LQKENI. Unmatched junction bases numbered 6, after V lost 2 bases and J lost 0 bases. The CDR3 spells CASSPKATGGSGNTIYF. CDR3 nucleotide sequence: TGTGCCAGCTCACCAAAGGCTACAGGGGGCTCTGGAAACACCATATATTTT.

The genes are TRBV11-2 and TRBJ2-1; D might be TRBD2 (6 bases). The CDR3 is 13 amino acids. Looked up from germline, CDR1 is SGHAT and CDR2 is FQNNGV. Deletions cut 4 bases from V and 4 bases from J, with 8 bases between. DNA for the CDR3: TGTGCCAGCAGCTCTAGCGTGTACAATGAGCAGTTCTTC. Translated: CASSSSVYNEQFF.

CDR3 loop: CASSLDSYQPQHF. The CDR3 DNA reads as TGTGCCAGCAGCTTAGACAGCTATCAGCCCCAGCATTTT. The chain combines TRBV7-8 with TRBJ1-5; unclear D gene. The V gene's germline CDR1 is SGHVS and CDR2 FQNEAQ. The CDR3 loop spans 13 amino acids. V was cut by 1 base and J by 5 bases, with 6 bases left in between.

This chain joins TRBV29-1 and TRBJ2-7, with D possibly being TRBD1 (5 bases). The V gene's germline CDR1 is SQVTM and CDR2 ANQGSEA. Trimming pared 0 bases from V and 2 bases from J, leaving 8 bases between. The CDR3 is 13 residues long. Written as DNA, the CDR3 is TGCAGCGTTGAAGATCCACAGGCCTACGAGCAGTACTTC. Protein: CSVEDPQAYEQYF.

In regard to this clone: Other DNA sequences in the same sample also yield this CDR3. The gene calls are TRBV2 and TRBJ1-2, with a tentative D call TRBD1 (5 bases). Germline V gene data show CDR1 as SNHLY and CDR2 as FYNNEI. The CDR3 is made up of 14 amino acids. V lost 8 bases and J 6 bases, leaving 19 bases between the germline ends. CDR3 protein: CASVYGAGGDGYTF. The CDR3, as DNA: TGTGCCAGCGTGTATGGTGCGGGGGGGGATGGCTACACCTTC.

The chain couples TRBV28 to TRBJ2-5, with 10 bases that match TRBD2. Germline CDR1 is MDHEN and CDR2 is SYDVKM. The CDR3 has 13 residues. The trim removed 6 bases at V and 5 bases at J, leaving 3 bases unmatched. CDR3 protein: CASSRSGGETQYF. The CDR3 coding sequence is TGTGCCAGCAGCCGTAGCGGGGGGGAGACCCAGTACTTC. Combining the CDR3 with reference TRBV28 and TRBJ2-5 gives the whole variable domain DVKVTQSSRYLVKRTGEKVFLECVQDMDHENMFWYRQDPGLGLRLIYFSYDVKMKEKGDIPEGYSVSREKKERFSLILESASTNQTSMYLCASSRSGGETQYFGPGTRLLVL.

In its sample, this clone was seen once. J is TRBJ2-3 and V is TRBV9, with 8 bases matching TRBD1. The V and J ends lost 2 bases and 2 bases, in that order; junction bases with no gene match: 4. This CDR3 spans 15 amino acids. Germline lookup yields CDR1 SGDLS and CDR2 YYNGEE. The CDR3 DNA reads TGTGCCAGCAGCGTGTGGACAGGGAACACAGATACGCAGTATTTT. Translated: CASSVWTGNTDTQYF.

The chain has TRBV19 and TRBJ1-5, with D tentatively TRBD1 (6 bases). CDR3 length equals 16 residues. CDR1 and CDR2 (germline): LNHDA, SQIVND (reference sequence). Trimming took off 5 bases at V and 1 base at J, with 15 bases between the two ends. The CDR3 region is CASSPFAQGSNQPQHF. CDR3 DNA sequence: TGTGCCAGTAGTCCCTTCGCTCAGGGGAGCAATCAGCCCCAGCATTTT.

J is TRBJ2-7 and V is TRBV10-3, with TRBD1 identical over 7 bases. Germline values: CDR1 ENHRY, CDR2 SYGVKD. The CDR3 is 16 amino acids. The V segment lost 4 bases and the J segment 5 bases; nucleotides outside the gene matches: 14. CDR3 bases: TGTGCCATCAGTGGTTCCTCCACCCGGGACAGAGACGAGCAGTACTTC. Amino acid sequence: CAISGSSTRDRDEQYF.

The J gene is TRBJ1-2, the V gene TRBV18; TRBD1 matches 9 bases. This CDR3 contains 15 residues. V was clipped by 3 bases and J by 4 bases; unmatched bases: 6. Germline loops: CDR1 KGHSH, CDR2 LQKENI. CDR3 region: CASSPAGTGFYGYTF. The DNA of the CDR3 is TGTGCCAGCTCACCCGCCGGGACAGGGTTCTATGGCTACACCTTC.

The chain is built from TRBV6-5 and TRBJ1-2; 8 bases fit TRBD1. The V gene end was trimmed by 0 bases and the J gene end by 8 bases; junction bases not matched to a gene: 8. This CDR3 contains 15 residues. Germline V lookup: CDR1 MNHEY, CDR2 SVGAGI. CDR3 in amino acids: CASSYSTDRVSGYTF. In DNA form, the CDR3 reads TGTGCCAGCAGTTACTCGACGGACAGGGTGTCCGGCTACACCTTC.

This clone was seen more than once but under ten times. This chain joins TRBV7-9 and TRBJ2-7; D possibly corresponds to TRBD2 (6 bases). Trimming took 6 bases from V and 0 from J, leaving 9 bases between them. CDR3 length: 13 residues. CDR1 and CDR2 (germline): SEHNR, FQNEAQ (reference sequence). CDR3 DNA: TGTGCCAGCAGTTTGGGACTCTCCTACGAGCAGTACTTC. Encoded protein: CASSLGLSYEQYF.

CDR3 nucleotides: TGTGCCAGCTCACCAACACAGGGGACCTATGGCTACACCTTC. Encoded protein: CASSPTQGTYGYTF. The chain uses TRBV18 and TRBJ1-2; 7 nucleotides agree with TRBD1. The ends lost 2 bases at V and 4 bases at J; junction bases unmatched: 4. The germline V gene encodes CDR1 KGHSH and CDR2 LQKENI. The CDR3 has 14 amino acids.

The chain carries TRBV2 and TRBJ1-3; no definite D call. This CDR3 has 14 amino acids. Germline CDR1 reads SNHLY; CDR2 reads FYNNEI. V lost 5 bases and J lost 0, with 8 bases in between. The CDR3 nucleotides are TGTGCCAGCAGTCCGGAAGACTCTGGAAACACCATATATTTT. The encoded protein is CASSPEDSGNTIYF.

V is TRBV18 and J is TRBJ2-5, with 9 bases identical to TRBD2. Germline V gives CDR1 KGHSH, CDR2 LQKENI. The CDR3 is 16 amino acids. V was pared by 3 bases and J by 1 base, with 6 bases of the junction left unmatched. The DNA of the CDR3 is TGTGCCAGCTCACCCCAGAGCGGGGGGCTCCAAGAGACCCAGTACTTC. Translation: CASSPQSGGLQETQYF.

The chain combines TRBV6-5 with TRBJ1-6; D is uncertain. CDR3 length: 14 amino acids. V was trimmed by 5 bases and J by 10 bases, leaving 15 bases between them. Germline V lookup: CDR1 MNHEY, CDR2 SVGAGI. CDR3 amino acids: CASSVQGVESPLHF. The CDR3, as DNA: TGTGCCAGCAGTGTGCAAGGCGTGGAGTCACCCCTCCACTTT.

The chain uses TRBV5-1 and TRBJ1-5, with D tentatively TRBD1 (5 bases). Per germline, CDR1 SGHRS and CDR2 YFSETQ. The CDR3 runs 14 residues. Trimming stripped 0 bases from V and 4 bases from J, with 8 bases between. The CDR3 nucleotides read TGCGCCAGCAGCTTGGGGGACTTGAATCAGCCCCAGCATTTT. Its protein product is CASSLGDLNQPQHF.

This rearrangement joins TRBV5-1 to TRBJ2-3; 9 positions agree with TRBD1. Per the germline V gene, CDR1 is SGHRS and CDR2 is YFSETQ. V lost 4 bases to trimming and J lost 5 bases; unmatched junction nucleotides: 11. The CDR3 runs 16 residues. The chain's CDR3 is CASSSLQGAGIDTQYF. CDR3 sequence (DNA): TGCGCCAGCAGCAGTTTACAGGGGGCAGGTATAGATACGCAGTATTTT.

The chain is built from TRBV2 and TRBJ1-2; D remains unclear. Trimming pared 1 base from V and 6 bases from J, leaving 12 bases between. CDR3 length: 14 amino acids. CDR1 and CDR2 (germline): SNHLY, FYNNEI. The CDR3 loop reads CASSEEAKLDGYTF. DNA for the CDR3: TGTGCCAGCAGTGAAGAAGCCAAACTGGATGGCTACACCTTC.

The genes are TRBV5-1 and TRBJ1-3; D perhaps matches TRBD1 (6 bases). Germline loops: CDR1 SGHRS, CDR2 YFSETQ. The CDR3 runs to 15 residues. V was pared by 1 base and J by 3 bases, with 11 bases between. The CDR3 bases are TGCGCCAGCAGCTTGAGGGGGGCAGGTGGAAACACCATATATTTT. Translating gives CASSLRGAGGNTIYF.

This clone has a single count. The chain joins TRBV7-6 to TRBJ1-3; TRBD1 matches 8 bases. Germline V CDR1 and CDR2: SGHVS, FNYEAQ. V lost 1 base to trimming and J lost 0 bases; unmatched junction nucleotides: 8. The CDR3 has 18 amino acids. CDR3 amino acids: CASSLGVPTGDSGNTIYF. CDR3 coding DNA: TGTGCCAGCAGCTTAGGTGTTCCGACAGGGGACTCTGGAAACACCATATATTTT.

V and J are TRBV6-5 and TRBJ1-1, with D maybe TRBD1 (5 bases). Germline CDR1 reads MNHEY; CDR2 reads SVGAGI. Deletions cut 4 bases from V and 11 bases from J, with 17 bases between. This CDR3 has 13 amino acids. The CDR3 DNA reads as TGTGCCAGCAGTTCCCGGGACGTAAGTACGGCTTTCTTT. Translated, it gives CASSSRDVSTAFF.

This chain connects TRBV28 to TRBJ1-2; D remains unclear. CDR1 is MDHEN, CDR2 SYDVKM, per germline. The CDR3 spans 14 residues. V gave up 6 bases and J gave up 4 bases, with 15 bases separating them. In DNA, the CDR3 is TGTGCCAGCAGCAGTGGAGGCCTAGGCTATGGCTACACCTTC. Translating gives CASSSGGLGYGYTF.

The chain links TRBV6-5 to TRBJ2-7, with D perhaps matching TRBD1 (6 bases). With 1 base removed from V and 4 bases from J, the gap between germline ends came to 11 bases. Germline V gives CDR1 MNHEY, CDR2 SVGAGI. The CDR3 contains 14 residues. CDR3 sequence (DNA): TGTGCCAGCAGTTACTTGGACAGCCGGTACGAGCAGTACTTC. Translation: CASSYLDSRYEQYF.